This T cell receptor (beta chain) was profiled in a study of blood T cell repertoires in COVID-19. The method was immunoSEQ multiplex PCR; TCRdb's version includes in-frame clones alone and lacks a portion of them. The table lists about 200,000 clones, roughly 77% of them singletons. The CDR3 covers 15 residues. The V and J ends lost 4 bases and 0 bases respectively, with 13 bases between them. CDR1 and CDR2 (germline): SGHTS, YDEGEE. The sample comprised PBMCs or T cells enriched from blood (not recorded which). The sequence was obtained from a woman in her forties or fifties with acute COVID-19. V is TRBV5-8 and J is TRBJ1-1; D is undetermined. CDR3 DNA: TGTGCCAGCAGCCTTGAATGGGCCTTGAACACTGAAGCTTTCTTT. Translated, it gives CASSLEWALNTEAFF.